This TCR beta chain originates from a study of T cells after yellow fever vaccination. Findings and limits, study-wide: Most clones from primary vaccination resurfaced after the booster (under 97% CD4, 88% CD8). High-abundance clonotypes from the bulk population could contaminate FACS-sorted repertoires.

There are 13 residues in the CDR3. V was shortened by 6 bases and J by 8 bases, with 17 bases between the two germline ends. CDR1 WSHSY and CDR2 SAAADI come from the germline V gene. This clonotype was detected only a few times. Its antigen is not identified. One entry per CDR3 protein, called by TCRdb with MiXCR from the 5' RACE reads. The sample lists hundreds of thousands of distinct CDR3 sequences; approximately 10% were seen once. Sequences were derived from CD4+ T cells sorted from PBMCs, sampled 5 days after the yellow fever booster vaccination. V usage is TRBV10-2 and J usage is TRBJ2-7; D is possibly TRBD1 (5 bases). The clonotype originates from a man aged 18 to 30 who received the YFV17D yellow fever vaccine. The CDR3 loop is CASSELSRVKQYF. The CDR3 nucleotides read TGCGCCAGCAGCGAATTATCCAGGGTCAAGCAGTACTTC.